The 30 T cell receptor beta chains below were found in one sample sequenced in a study of cytomegalovirus exposure and HLA in healthy donors. It was with 60 Vbeta and 13 Jbeta primers that the PCR ran. Method: immunoSEQ multiplex PCR; TCRdb's copy keeps in-frame clones and lacks some. The table includes more than 100,000 clones, over 80% detected once. Sequencing was carried out using PBMCs. The source is a man aged 35 to 55 in good health and CMV-seronegative.

In DNA form, the CDR3 reads TGTGCCAGCAGTCTAATCGTCGGGGGGGGCACTGAAGCTTTCTTT. Its translation: CASSLIVGGGTEAFF. The V and J genes are TRBV27 and TRBJ1-1, with a weak D call TRBD1 (5 bases). Germline CDR1 is MNHEY and CDR2 is SMNVEV (reference sequence). The CDR3 has 15 residues. V lost 5 bases and J lost 4, with 17 bases in between.

The chain couples TRBV2 to TRBJ2-1, with D perhaps matching TRBD2 (6 bases). Trimming took off 4 bases at V and 2 bases at J, with 15 bases between the two ends. Per germline, CDR1 SNHLY and CDR2 FYNNEI. The CDR3 is 16 amino acids. The CDR3, as DNA: TGTGCCAGCAGTGGGAATACACGGGGGACCTACAATGAGCAGTTCTTC. Translating it yields CASSGNTRGTYNEQFF.

The rearrangement joins TRBV19 to TRBJ2-5; the match to TRBD1 covers 8 bases. Trimming at V came to 5 bases and at J to 5 bases, leaving 13 bases not matched to a gene. This CDR3 has 16 residues. Germline CDR1 is LNHDA and CDR2 is SQIVND (reference sequence). In DNA, the CDR3 is TGTGCCAGTAGTCCGGGCTTCGACAGGGGAAGGGAGACCCAGTACTTC. Its protein product is CASSPGFDRGRETQYF.

This chain uses TRBV4-1 with TRBJ1-1; no firm D call. Germline CDR1 and CDR2: MGHRA and YSYEKL. This CDR3 spans 13 amino acids. Trimming left V 1 base short and J 8 bases short, with 11 bases between. CDR3 in DNA: TGCGCCAGCAGCCAAGGGCGGAGATTCGAAGCTTTCTTT. This sequence encodes CASSQGRRFEAFF.

This clone occurred once. The chain carries TRBV4-1 and TRBJ1-4; D is possibly TRBD1 (6 bases). Trimming left V 2 bases short and J 8 bases short, with 12 bases between. The CDR3 extends over 14 amino acids. Germline assignment: CDR1 MGHRA and CDR2 YSYEKL. The CDR3 reads CASSQSRGVEKLFF. In DNA form, the CDR3 reads TGCGCCAGCAGCCAATCCAGGGGAGTGGAAAAACTGTTTTTT.

This clone showed up just once. This rearrangement joins TRBV18 to TRBJ1-2; 9 positions match TRBD1. Trimming at V came to 4 bases and at J to 8 bases, leaving 11 bases not matched to a gene. CDR1 is KGHSH, CDR2 LQKENI, per germline. The CDR3 totals 15 residues. CDR3 residues: CASSLRTGEVQGYTF. The DNA of the CDR3 is TGTGCCAGCTCACTACGGACAGGGGAGGTTCAAGGCTACACCTTC.

This clone was seen once. Its ends do not fully match the called genes, so a read error is possible. For the CDR3, the DNA is TGTGCCAGCAGCCTAGACATGGGGGGGCAGTTCTTC. Translating gives CASSLDMGGQFF. V usage is TRBV11-2 and J usage is TRBJ2-1; TRBD2 might be the D (6 bases). Germline CDR1 is SGHAT and CDR2 is FQNNGV. CDR3 size: 12 residues.

In its sample, this clone was seen once. The rearrangement joins TRBV11-2 to TRBJ2-7; 16 bases match TRBD2. Germline-derived CDR1 and CDR2 are SGHAT and FQNNGV. The CDR3 is 18 amino acids. V shed 3 bases, J shed 7 bases, and the junction held 12 bases outside the gene matches. CDR3: CASSFGTSGGAGGWEQYF. The CDR3 nucleotides read TGTGCCAGCAGCTTCGGGACTAGCGGGGGGGCCGGGGGATGGGAGCAGTACTTC.

This rearrangement joins TRBV28 to TRBJ1-1, with TRBD1 matching over 9 bases. This CDR3 contains 14 residues. Germline V lookup: CDR1 MDHEN, CDR2 SYDVKM. V was pared by 5 bases and J by 5 bases, with 6 bases of the junction left unmatched. CDR3 coding DNA: TGTGCCAGCAGTCTAACAGGGGGCAGAACTGAAGCTTTCTTT. Amino acids: CASSLTGGRTEAFF.

This sequence joins TRBV5-4 and TRBJ2-1, with 7 positions matching TRBD2. V was pared by 4 bases and J by 3 bases, with 7 bases of the junction left unmatched. The germline V gene has CDR1 SGHNT and CDR2 YYREEE (reference sequence). The CDR3 totals 15 residues. The CDR3 DNA is TGTGCCAGCAGCCGTTGGCGGGAGTTCTACAATGAGCAGTTCTTC. It encodes CASSRWREFYNEQFF.

The chain joins TRBV6-1 to TRBJ2-3, with 9 bases identical to TRBD2. The CDR3 spans 15 residues. From germline, CDR1 is MNHNS and CDR2 SASEGT. The junction had 8 bases not matched to a gene; V was cut back by 4 bases and J by 6 bases. Here the CDR3 reads CASSALDGLADTQYF. CDR3 in DNA: TGTGCCAGCAGTGCCTTAGACGGACTAGCGGATACGCAGTATTTT.

The chain employs TRBV7-2 and TRBJ2-5; 8 nucleotides line up with TRBD2. The J call is uncertain, as TRBJ2-7 better fits the DNA end. Germline CDR1 SGHTA, CDR2 FQGNSA. This CDR3 spans 15 amino acids. The CDR3 sequence is CASSLGAGEAYEQYF. The CDR3 bases are TGTGCCAGCAGCTTAGGAGCGGGAGAGGCCTACGAGCAGTACTTC.

The V call is TRBV29-1, the J call TRBJ1-2; the D is unclear. There are 13 residues in the CDR3. The V end was cut by 1 base, the J end by 10 bases, with 16 bases between. Germline CDR1 and CDR2: SQVTM and ANQGSEA. For the CDR3, the DNA is TGCAGCGTTGAAGCTCCCAACCATGGCAACTACACCTTC. Protein sequence: CSVEAPNHGNYTF.

V is TRBV6-1 and J is TRBJ2-5, with TRBD2 matching 7 bases. The CDR3 runs to 14 residues. Germline loops: CDR1 MNHNS, CDR2 SASEGT. After removal of 4 bases from V and 5 bases from J, the junction contained 7 bases not matched to a gene. Here the CDR3 DNA reads TGTGCCAGCAGTGCGCAGACTAGCCGGGAGACCCAGTACTTC. This translates into CASSAQTSRETQYF.

The J gene is TRBJ2-1, the V gene TRBV14; the D is unclear. Germline V CDR1 and CDR2: SGHDN, FVKESK. CDR3 length: 16 residues. V was shortened by 3 bases and J by 2 bases, with 14 bases between the two germline ends. The CDR3 sequence: CASSQFLGRTYNEQFF. The CDR3 DNA sequence: TGTGCCAGCAGCCAGTTCTTGGGCCGTACCTACAATGAGCAGTTCTTC.

CDR3 region: CASSQDPGQGFEQYF. The CDR3 DNA sequence: TGCGCCAGCAGCCAAGATCCGGGACAGGGATTCGAGCAGTACTTC. V and J are TRBV4-3 and TRBJ2-7; 9 nucleotides line up with TRBD1. In germline, CDR1 is LGHNA, CDR2 YSLEER. This CDR3 spans 15 amino acids. V was pared by 0 bases and J by 6 bases, with 6 bases of the junction left unmatched.

In this sample, this clone turned up once. The V call is TRBV30, the J call TRBJ1-2; D may be TRBD1 (6 bases). The length of the CDR3 is 12 residues. V was shortened by 6 bases and J by 5 bases, with 13 bases between the two germline ends. Germline V CDR1 and CDR2: GTSNPN, SVGIG (reference sequence). DNA of the CDR3: TGTGCCTGCCCGGGACACCTTTATGGCTACACCTTC. Translating it yields CACPGHLYGYTF.

This clone was observed a single time. This chain connects TRBV13 to TRBJ2-7, with 10 bases fitting TRBD1. Losses at the gene ends were 0 bases for V and 4 bases for J; bases not matched to a gene: 6. The CDR3 totals 16 residues. Germline V gives CDR1 PRHDT, CDR2 FYEKMQ (reference sequence). Here the CDR3 reads CASSLGLGQGGYEQYF. The CDR3 DNA reads as TGTGCCAGCAGCTTAGGCCTCGGACAGGGGGGGTACGAGCAGTACTTC.

The rearrangement joins TRBV5-1 to TRBJ2-2, with TRBD1 matching over 8 bases. CDR3 length: 15 amino acids. The ends lost 4 bases at V and 7 bases at J; junction bases unmatched: 9. CDR1 SGHRS and CDR2 YFSETQ come from the germline V gene. The CDR3 protein is CASSTWDRRGGELFF. As DNA, the CDR3 is TGCGCCAGCAGCACCTGGGACAGGAGGGGCGGGGAGCTGTTTTTT.

This clone was seen a single time. V gene TRBV28 combines with J gene TRBJ2-2, with 8 bases fitting TRBD2. The CDR3 length is 17 residues. V was clipped by 5 bases and J by 5 bases; unmatched bases: 13. Germline CDR1 is MDHEN and CDR2 is SYDVKM. The CDR3 sequence: CASSLPRGGGGTGELFF. CDR3 DNA sequence: TGTGCCAGCAGTCTTCCTCGGGGGGGCGGTGGGACCGGGGAGCTGTTTTTT. The whole variable domain, filled in from reference TRBV28 and TRBJ2-2, reads DVKVTQSSRYLVKRTGEKVFLECVQDMDHENMFWYRQDPGLGLRLIYFSYDVKMKEKGDIPEGYSVSREKKERFSLILESASTNQTSMYLCASSLPRGGGGTGELFFGEGSRLTVL.

The rearrangement uses TRBV6-5 and TRBJ2-1; 9 positions match TRBD1. CDR1 is MNHEY and CDR2 is SVGAGI in the germline V gene. The trim removed 0 bases at V and 8 bases at J, leaving 5 bases unmatched. The CDR3 is 15 amino acids. The CDR3 sequence is CASSYSETGGYEQFF. For the CDR3, the DNA is TGTGCCAGCAGTTACTCGGAGACAGGGGGTTATGAGCAGTTCTTC.

The chain carries TRBV7-2 and TRBJ2-5; 9 nucleotides agree with TRBD1. Germline V CDR1 and CDR2: SGHTA, FQGNSA. The length of the CDR3 is 14 residues. J gave up 4 bases and V 5 bases, and 5 bases lay outside the gene matches. CDR3 amino acids: CASSLRDRVETQYF. DNA for the CDR3: TGTGCCAGCAGCCTCCGGGACAGGGTAGAGACCCAGTACTTC.

The chain is built from TRBV11-2 and TRBJ2-1; 7 nucleotides line up with TRBD2. The V segment lost 5 bases and the J segment 6 bases; nucleotides outside the gene matches: 10. CDR1 is SGHAT, CDR2 FQNNGV, per germline. The CDR3 runs to 15 residues. Here the CDR3 DNA reads TGTGCCAGCAGCCTCCCCCGGACTAGTACCAATGAGCAGTTCTTC. It codes for CASSLPRTSTNEQFF.

This rearrangement joins TRBV7-9 to TRBJ2-3; the match to TRBD2 covers 15 bases. CDR3 size: 18 residues. With 5 bases clipped from V and 5 bases from J, the junction kept 11 bases outside the gene matches. The germline V gene has CDR1 SEHNR and CDR2 FQNEAQ (reference sequence). CDR3 in DNA: TGTGCCAGCAGCGGTCCCGGACTAGCGGGGGGGGTAAGAGATACGCAGTATTTT. Residues: CASSGPGLAGGVRDTQYF.

The rearrangement uses TRBV15 and TRBJ1-2; TRBD1 agrees at 8 bases. The CDR3 is 13 amino acids. V lost 5 bases to trimming and J lost 7 bases; unmatched junction nucleotides: 6. Germline V gene data show CDR1 as LNHNV and CDR2 as YYDKDF (reference sequence). CDR3 loop: CATSVRTGSGYTF. In nucleotides, the CDR3 is TGTGCCACCAGCGTCCGGACAGGGAGTGGCTACACCTTC.

The chain joins TRBV6-6 to TRBJ2-3, with TRBD1 as a possible D gene (6 bases). Germline assignment: CDR1 MNHNY and CDR2 SVGAGI (reference sequence). Trimming removed 8 bases at V and 2 bases at J, with 14 bases between. CDR3 size: 14 residues. This CDR3 reads CASVEWGLTDTQYF. In DNA, the CDR3 is TGTGCCAGCGTGGAGTGGGGGCTCACAGATACGCAGTATTTT.

The rearrangement joins TRBV15 to TRBJ2-7, with D possibly TRBD1 on 6 matching bases. Germline lookup yields CDR1 LNHNV and CDR2 YYDKDF (reference sequence). Trimming cost V 1 base and J 6 bases, with 10 bases left between them. The CDR3 has 13 amino acids. CDR3 region: CATSRVQGFEQYF. The DNA for the CDR3 is TGTGCCACCAGCAGAGTCCAGGGGTTCGAGCAGTACTTC.

This clone was observed a handful of times. This chain connects TRBV6-5 to TRBJ2-7; a weak D match, TRBD2 (6 bases). Between the trimmed V and J ends, which lost 5 bases and 4 bases, there was a span of 12 bases. The CDR3 is 13 residues long. Germline-derived CDR1 and CDR2 are MNHEY and SVGAGI. The CDR3 DNA is TGTGCCAGCAGTCCCCTGGGGGGATACGAGCAGTACTTC. Translating it yields CASSPLGGYEQYF.

The chain uses TRBV5-1 and TRBJ2-7, with D possibly being TRBD2 (6 bases). The V gene lost 0 bases and the J gene lost 0 bases, with 13 bases spanning the gap. CDR1 and CDR2 (germline): SGHRS, YFSETQ. The CDR3 totals 16 residues. For the CDR3, the DNA is TGCGCCAGCAGCTTGGCCCCGGGACTGTCCTCCTACGAGCAGTACTTC. Residues: CASSLAPGLSSYEQYF.

The CDR3 region has the DNA TGTGCCAGCAGCTTAGAGGGGAGACGGCCCAGCGGGAGGGCCGACGAGCAGTTCTTC. Translating it yields CASSLEGRRPSGRADEQFF. The V and J genes are TRBV11-2 and TRBJ2-1; 10 positions agree with TRBD2. The CDR3 runs to 19 residues. Unmatched junction bases numbered 18, after V lost 0 bases and J lost 10 bases. Germline V gene sequence: CDR1 SGHAT, CDR2 FQNNGV.